This T cell receptor beta chain was retrieved from a study of OX40 agonist ivuxolimab in advanced cancers. Some background on the complete study: Ivuxolimab, which targeted the costimulatory receptor OX40 (CD134), was an agonistic, fully human IgG2 monoclonal antibody. The paper describes the monotherapy dose-escalation part (N of about 52 patients) of the phase I trial of ivuxolimab. In the dose-escalation cohort, 75% to 85% of patients were male, and the mean age was 60 years with a range of about 20 to 90. Prior anti-PD-1, anti-PD-L1 or anti-CTLA-4 therapy was permitted, and checkpoint inhibitors had been received by less than 45% of dose-escalation patients. The point of sequencing TCRbeta in the periphery was to test whether ivuxolimab changed TCR sequence diversity and drove clonal T-cell expansion. Partial responses were achieved by three dose-escalation patients, of whom one had hepatocellular carcinoma and two had cutaneous melanoma. Among the approximately 54 dose-escalation patients, around 20 had hepatocellular carcinoma, roughly 15 melanoma, 9 renal cell carcinoma and 9 head and neck cancer. Intravenous ivuxolimab was administered to patients every 2 weeks at six dose levels: 0.01, 0.1, 0.3, 1.5, 3 and 10 mg/kg.

The trial excluded patients who had a history of autoimmune disease or who were on systemic immunosuppression. Peripheral blood for TCR sequencing was drawn from every dose cohort at baseline, at cycle 4 day 1 and at cycle 7 day 1. The samples were taken from a phase I, first-in-human, multicenter, open-label dose-escalation trial of ivuxolimab. Adults with locally advanced or metastatic melanoma, renal cell carcinoma, hepatocellular carcinoma or head and neck squamous cell carcinoma were enrolled in the trial. Before TCR sequencing, CD4+ T cells and CD8+ T cells were sorted from peripheral blood as separate populations. With respect to this clone: Its antigen remains undetermined. Base quality data are lacking; no much larger clone is found one base away.

Genomic DNA was isolated from the sorted cells so that the TCRbeta CDR3 region could be sequenced. TCRbeta CDR3 regions were sequenced using the immunoSEQ Assay. In TCRdb, the immuneACCESS table is reduced to in-frame sequences with V and J assigned. These tables do not hold every clone; where another copy was compared, an unresolved V gene accounts for under half, and the others remain unexplained. This sample comprises over 65,000 clones, 84% of them detected only once. Around 0.78% of the sample comes from the top ten. What the authors observed across the whole study: In partial responders in the 0.1-3.0 mg/kg groups, normalized peripheral clonal expansion was found to be among the lowest, especially among CD8+ T cells. After ivuxolimab, expanded clones were on average more numerous among CD8+ T cells than among CD4+ T cells. Clonal expansion of both CD4+ and CD8+ blood T cells was observed from baseline to week 6 at doses 0.1 to 3.0 mg/kg. Low levels of normalized T-cell clonal expansion were also seen in some patients who did not respond. The antigen specificity of the peripheral T cells that underwent clonal expansion was not determined.

Via the germline V gene (reference sequence), CDR1 is MNHNY and CDR2 SVGAGI. From cysteine to phenylalanine, the CDR3 is 12 amino acids long. Just CDR3 DNA is preserved here, 36 bases in frame from base 1. V sheds 7 bases and J sheds 6 bases, leaving 7 bases between their ends. Sequencing was performed on CD4+ or CD8+ T cells sorted from blood, taken in a trial of the OX40 agonist ivuxolimab. This sequence originates from an adult with an advanced solid tumor such as melanoma, head and neck, liver or kidney cancer. The rearranged chain carries TRBV6-6 and TRBJ1-6, with an unclear D gene assignment. CDR3 reads: CASKVTNSPLHF. The DNA sequence reads TGTGCCAGCAAGGTGACTAATTCACCCCTCCACTTT.